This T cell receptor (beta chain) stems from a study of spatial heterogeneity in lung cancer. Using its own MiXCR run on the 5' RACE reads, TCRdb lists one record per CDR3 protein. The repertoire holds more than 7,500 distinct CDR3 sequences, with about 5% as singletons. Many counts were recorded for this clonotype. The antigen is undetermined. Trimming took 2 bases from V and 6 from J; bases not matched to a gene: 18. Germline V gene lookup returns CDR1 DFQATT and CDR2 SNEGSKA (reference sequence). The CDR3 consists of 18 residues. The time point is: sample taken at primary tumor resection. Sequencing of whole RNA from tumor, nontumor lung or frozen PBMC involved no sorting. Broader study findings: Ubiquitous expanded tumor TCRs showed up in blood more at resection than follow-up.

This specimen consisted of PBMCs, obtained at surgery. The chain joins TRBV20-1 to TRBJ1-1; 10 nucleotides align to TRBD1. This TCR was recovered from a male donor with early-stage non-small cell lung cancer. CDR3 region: CSARFLHGTGALVPEAFF. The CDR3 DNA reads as TGCAGTGCTAGATTTCTCCACGGGACAGGGGCCCTAGTCCCTGAAGCTTTCTTT.